Listed here is a single T cell receptor beta chain. The antigen is unknown. Regions amplified from RNA transcripts were the TCR beta CDR3 regions. HTBI primers were the set used in a first-round RT-PCR of the TCR CDR3. TCRdb processed the multiplex PCR reads anew with MiXCR; each CDR3 protein has one entry. The sample carries a few hundred thousand distinct CDR3 sequences, more than 15% recorded once. This sample is part of a study of T cells in Graves' hyperthyroidism and ophthalmopathy. Study as a whole: Peripheral blood sampling occurred at initial diagnosis, before any treatment. Whole-study results and caveats: Most thyroid clonotypes with frequency above 0.001 were detected in blood.

The CDR3 covers 15 residues. Trimming took 0 bases from V and 0 from J, leaving 6 bases between them. In germline, CDR1 is MGHRA, CDR2 YSYEKL. Sequencing was done on a sample of blood. V usage is TRBV4-1 and J usage is TRBJ1-5; D remains ambiguous. This TCR came from a woman aged 25 to 45 with Graves' hyperthyroidism. The CDR3 sequence is CASSQERYSNQPQHF. CDR3 DNA: TGCGCCAGCAGCCAAGAGCGTTATAGCAATCAGCCCCAGCATTTT.